This TCR beta chain originates from a study of T cell responses to AZD1222 COVID-19 vaccine. Regarding the study as a whole: Donors in the cohort were predominantly white British and more often female, and clonal diversity was possibly underestimated. There were vaccine-associated CD4 TCRs across spike, dominant at 160-218 and 743-854. Seropositive AZD1222 recipients at baseline numbered only five or six.

Assay: immunoSEQ multiplex PCR; the TCRdb copy retains only in-frame clones and omits some. The data hold about 79,000 clones, with approximately 90% observed a single time. Concerning this clone: The antigen is unknown.

This CDR3 has 13 residues. Germline V gives CDR1 SGHTA, CDR2 FQGNSA. V lost 6 bases to trimming and J lost 9 bases; unmatched junction nucleotides: 9. This TCR came from an adult in good health. The chain links TRBV7-2 to TRBJ1-1, with TRBD1 matching over 8 bases. This specimen was peripheral blood, taken on day 0 of MenACWY control vaccination. DNA for the CDR3: TGTGCCAGCAGTCCCGGGACAGGTTCTAAAGCTTTCTTT. Amino acid sequence: CASSPGTGSKAFF.